The entry that follows covers one T cell receptor beta chain sequence. Its antigen remains unidentified. These data come from a study of cytomegalovirus exposure and HLA in healthy donors. Overall study findings and caveats: The records held CMV serostatus as the only immune exposure information. Associated with HLA alleles at 0.05 false discovery rate in a later analysis were over 15,000 TCR beta sequences.

Germline V lookup: CDR1 SGHNT, CDR2 YYREEE (reference sequence). The CDR3 consists of 14 residues. Trimming removed 0 bases from V and 0 bases from J, with 4 bases in between. 13 Jbeta primers and 60 Vbeta primers were used for the PCR. Profiled with immunoSEQ multiplex PCR; TCRdb holds only in-frame clones, not every one. The sample's table shows about 170,000 clones. The chain carries TRBV5-4 and TRBJ1-3; D gene ambiguous. The sequenced material came from PBMCs. The sequence was collected from a woman aged 55-69 years in good health and CMV-seronegative. The CDR3 DNA follows: TGTGCCAGCAGCTTGGACACCTCTGGAAACACCATATATTTT. It encodes CASSLDTSGNTIYF.